These 4 T cell receptor beta chains were sequenced from one sample in a study of blood T cell repertoires in COVID-19. Produced via immunoSEQ multiplex PCR; TCRdb's table is partial and in-frame only. The sample includes 150,000 to 200,000 clones, 82% of them seen just once. Sequencing used PBMCs or T cells enriched from blood (not recorded which). These receptors were collected from a woman aged 60 to 75 with acute COVID-19.

The chain links TRBV19 to TRBJ1-5; D is ambiguous. In germline, CDR1 is LNHDA, CDR2 SQIVND (reference sequence). V dropped 6 bases and J dropped 2 bases, with 11 bases sitting between them. The CDR3 contains 14 residues. The CDR3 loop reads CASSTLKGNQPQHF. The CDR3 DNA sequence: TGTGCCAGTAGCACACTAAAGGGCAATCAGCCCCAGCATTTT. Together with reference TRBV19 and TRBJ1-5, the CDR3 gives the full variable domain: DGGITQSPKYLFRKEGQNVTLSCEQNLNHDAMYWYRQDPGQGLRLIYYSQIVNDFQKGDIAEGYSVSREKKESFPLTVTSAQKNPTAFYLCASSTLKGNQPQHFGDGTRLSIL.

The chain employs TRBV5-1 and TRBJ2-1; D tentatively reads TRBD1 or TRBD2 (5 bases each). From germline, CDR1 is SGHRS and CDR2 YFSETQ. There are 13 residues in the CDR3. V was trimmed by 4 bases and J by 8 bases, leaving 13 bases between them. CDR3 amino acids: CASSLGEYHEQFF. The CDR3 DNA is TGCGCCAGCAGCCTGGGGGAGTACCATGAGCAGTTCTTC.

This clone was counted only a few times. V gene TRBV6-5 combines with J gene TRBJ1-5; TRBD1 matches at 8 bases. CDR3 size: 13 residues. Germline V gene sequence: CDR1 MNHEY, CDR2 SVGAGI. Trimming took 8 bases from V and 4 from J; bases not matched to a gene: 4. CDR3 bases: TGTGCCAGCGGGGACAGGAGGAATCAGCCCCAGCATTTT. This sequence encodes CASGDRRNQPQHF.

The chain employs TRBV9 and TRBJ2-3; D unclear. V was cut by 0 bases and J by 2 bases, with 7 bases left in between. Looked up from germline, CDR1 is SGDLS and CDR2 is YYNGEE. The CDR3 is 14 residues long. CDR3 region: CASSVGPDTDTQYF. In nucleotides, the CDR3 is TGTGCCAGCAGCGTAGGCCCAGACACAGATACGCAGTATTTT.